This T cell receptor (beta chain) stems from a study of CD8 T cells in Susac syndrome. CDR1 is MNHEY and CDR2 is SMNVEV in the germline V gene (reference sequence). V lost 7 bases to trimming and J lost 0 bases, with 10 bases between them. This CDR3 has 13 amino acids. An input of 0.5 to 1 ug of RNA was subjected to reverse transcription using random hexamers. Amplification of the TCR beta CDR3 was carried out by immunoSEQ multiplex PCR, which spanned a total of 54 Vbeta and 13 Jbeta segments. TCRdb used MiXCR to reprocess the immunoSEQ multiplex PCR reads, holding one entry per CDR3 protein. The data contain about 130,000 distinct CDR3 sequences, over 80% of them singletons.

The clonotype was recovered from a human donor with multiple sclerosis. This sequence joins TRBV27 and TRBJ2-7; D is ambiguous. The sample was CD8+ T cells from PBMCs. The CDR3 region is CASMGIGSYEQYF. For the CDR3, the DNA is TGTGCCAGCATGGGGATAGGCTCCTACGAGCAGTACTTC.